The T cell receptor (beta chain) described here comes from a study of T cell changes during pregnancy in multiple sclerosis (dated by TCRdb to between 2018 and 2021). Study-wide context: The study looked at changes in the T cell repertoire across pregnancy in women with multiple sclerosis.

As for this clone: No cognate antigen has been identified for it. Base qualities are not at hand, and no much larger clone is one base apart.

The library was prepared using the immunoSEQ multiplex PCR assay. Held by TCRdb, this immuneACCESS table contains in-frame sequences only and omits some clones. Under half of the omission traces to an unresolved V gene where checked; the cause of the rest is unknown. The sample contains tens of thousands of clones, about nine tenths of them found a single time. Of the sample, around 8.6% is held by the ten largest clones. CDR1 and CDR2 (LNHDA, SQIVND) derive from the germline V gene (reference sequence). The CDR3, cysteine through phenylalanine, is 19 amino acids long. Only CDR3 DNA is held: 57 bases, read in frame from base 1. V drops 7 bases and J drops 0 bases, leaving 22 bases in between.

The sequence derives from a female donor with multiple sclerosis, enrolled in a pregnancy study. Rearrangement joined TRBV19 to TRBJ1-6; the best D guess is TRBD1, with 5 bases matching. The sample in question was CD8+ T cells from peripheral blood mononuclear cells, obtained after pregnancy. CDR3 region: CASTAVGTGQSSYNSPLHF. At the DNA level, the sequence is TGTGCCAGTACCGCAGTGGGTACAGGTCAGAGCTCCTATAATTCACCCCTCCACTTT.